The clone carrying this T cell receptor beta chain was recorded many times. Its target is not known. Molecules of cDNA were individually given unique molecular identifiers that were attached to them. One entry per CDR3 protein results from TCRdb running MiXCR on the 5' RACE reads. Of roughly 70,000 distinct CDR3 sequences listed, 18% were seen once; the top ten hold 8% to 10%. Germline CDR1 LGHDT, CDR2 YNNKEL (reference sequence). With V trimmed by 8 bases and J by 1 base, 4 bases remained unmatched. This CDR3 spans 13 amino acids. The entry originates in a study of early T cells in non-severe SARS-CoV-2 infection. Turning to the study itself: Sequenced bulk RNA came from whole blood that was unsorted, and chains were unpaired.

General study points: Clonotype matching in VDJdb favored anti-spike CD8 responses and did not capture private and CD4 specificities.

The clonotype originates from an adult who was a healthcare worker with PCR-confirmed SARS-CoV-2 infection or an uninfected control (not recorded which). J is TRBJ2-7 and V is TRBV3-1; 8 nucleotides match TRBD1. The source material was whole blood, sampled at baseline. CDR3 sequence (DNA): TGTGCCAGCCTGGACAGGGTGTCCTACGAGCAGTACTTC. It yields the protein CASLDRVSYEQYF.